What follows is one TCR beta chain and its context. It has no known antigen specificity. It has no much larger one-base neighbor in the sample; base qualities were not kept. The data derive from a study of response to subunit inactivated influenza vaccine (dated by TCRdb to 2017 to 2018). Describing the broader study: The study used deep quantitative T cell receptor repertoire profiling to track responses to a trivalent subunit inactivated influenza vaccine. General study outcomes and caveats: The authors suggested that each seasonal influenza vaccination may recruit only a limited number of new T cells.

Receptor libraries were prepared by RT-PCR. The reads were generated on an Illumina HiSeq 2500. TCRdb trimmed public reads at Q25 via fastp, called clones via MiXCR and kept in-frame beta chains. Rows are combined by CDR3 protein, so each entry shows the most common genes and DNA. The sample has 550,000 to 800,000 distinct CDR3 sequences on record, about a sixth of them singletons. Approximately 10% of the sample belongs to the ten largest clones. The receptor comes from a man aged 45 to 65 who received an inactivated influenza vaccine. Donor details come from another sample of the same person, matched by shared clones. Here the sequenced sample was PBMCs from blood, taken 12 days after vaccination.

The DNA reads TGTGCCAGCAGTCTCCCTAGCGGGAGGGGAAAAAACATTCAGTACTTC. Its protein reads: CASSLPSGRGKNIQYF. Recombination connected TRBV6-2 or TRBV6-3 to TRBJ2-4; 12 central nucleotides agree with TRBD2. After removal of 5 bases from V and 4 bases from J, the junction retains 6 bases not matched to a gene. Reading from cysteine to phenylalanine, the CDR3 counts 16 amino acids. The CDR3 DNA has 48 bases and is translated from base 1. Based on the germline V gene, the CDR1 and CDR2 sequences are MNHEY and SVGEGT.